The T cell receptor beta chain under discussion was sequenced for a study of T cell repertoires in cytomegalovirus infection. This clonotype was counted many times. Its antigen is currently unknown. MiXCR was run by TCRdb on the reads, yielding one entry per CDR3 protein. Of under 350,000 distinct CDR3 sequences listed, approximately 8.9% were seen once; the top ten hold around 2.6%. CDR3 length: 13 amino acids. Trimming cost V 6 bases and J 2 bases, with 10 bases left between them. Germline V CDR1 and CDR2: MNHNS, SASEGT. Study conclusions and caveats: The cumulative frequency of public TCR beta families identified carriers of CMV plus the relevant HLA.

This TCR derives from a human donor in good health (CMV status not recorded). Some clones in this sample may be carry-over from other donors' samples. The sequenced material came from PBMCs. The rearrangement uses TRBV6-1 and TRBJ1-2, with a tentative D call TRBD1 (6 bases). In DNA form, the CDR3 reads TGTGCCAGCAGACTCGGACAGAACTATGGCTACACCTTC. This translates into CASRLGQNYGYTF.